The 4 T cell receptor beta chains below were found in one sample sequenced in a study of T cell changes during pregnancy in multiple sclerosis. Sequencing was performed with immunoSEQ multiplex PCR; in TCRdb, only in-frame clones are kept and a portion is missing. The top ten clones hold under 2.5% of a sample with about 77,000 clones, about 91% of them seen once. Sample: peripheral blood, taken before pregnancy. These receptors originate from a female donor with multiple sclerosis, enrolled in a pregnancy study.

The chain is built from TRBV7-2 and TRBJ1-1; D is perhaps TRBD1 (6 bases). Germline values: CDR1 SGHTA, CDR2 FQGNSA. Trimming stripped 3 bases from V and 4 bases from J, with 12 bases between. This CDR3 is built from 14 residues. As DNA, the CDR3 is TGTGCCAGCAGCTTGCGACAGGTGGGCACTGAAGCTTTCTTT. Translation: CASSLRQVGTEAFF.

The chain combines TRBV18 with TRBJ1-3; D ambiguous. V gave up 3 bases and J gave up 4 bases, with 28 bases separating them. The length of the CDR3 is 20 residues. In germline, CDR1 is KGHSH, CDR2 LQKENI. The CDR3 DNA reads TGTGCCAGCTCACCGCCGGGGTGGAAAGCTCCGGTGTGGGCAGGAAACACCATATATTTT. Protein sequence: CASSPPGWKAPVWAGNTIYF.

The chain joins TRBV5-5 to TRBJ1-1; maybe TRBD1 (5 bases). Trimming shortened V by 0 bases and J by 3 bases, and 6 bases separated the two germline ends. The CDR3 extends over 13 amino acids. The germline V gene encodes CDR1 SGHKS and CDR2 YYEKEE (reference sequence). CDR3 sequence (DNA): TGTGCCAGCAGCTTGGGACAGTACACTGAAGCTTTCTTT. It encodes CASSLGQYTEAFF.

The CDR3 DNA follows: TGTGCCTGGACAGCGGATAGCAATCAGCCCCAGCATTTT. This codes for CAWTADSNQPQHF. This rearrangement joins TRBV30 to TRBJ1-5; unclear D gene. V was trimmed by 4 bases and J by 0 bases, leaving 7 bases between them. Per germline, CDR1 GTSNPN and CDR2 SVGIG (reference sequence). This CDR3 has 13 residues.